The TCR beta chain described here comes from a study of shared clonotypes between healthy human individuals. Trimming removed 0 bases at V and 6 bases at J, with 15 bases between. There are 16 residues in the CDR3. Germline-derived CDR1 and CDR2 are MGHRA and YSYEKL. TCRdb's copy holds only in-frame clones and misses some; the assay was immunoSEQ multiplex PCR. The repertoire holds 2 million to 3 million clones, with over 85% as singletons. The V and J genes are TRBV4-1 and TRBJ2-1, with D tentatively TRBD2 (5 bases). This sequence was found in a man between 18 and 29 years old in good health. Some clones in this sample may be carry-over from other donors' samples. The sample comprised naive CD4+ T cells from PBMCs. Described subset: CD45RA+ positively selected. As DNA, the CDR3 is TGCGCCAGCAGCCAAGATGTCTCCCTAGAGGGCAATGAGCAGTTCTTC. It translates to CASSQDVSLEGNEQFF.